The 10 T cell receptor beta chains reported below all come from one sample, sequenced in a study of human thymus T cells. Thymic resections from corrective heart surgery supplied the tissue. Sequencing used immunoSEQ multiplex PCR; TCRdb keeps in-frame clones, though not all of them. The table shows 86,000 or so clones, with around 96% occurring only once. Sequenced input: thymus tissue. These receptor sequences come from a boy in the first two years of life with a congenital heart defect but otherwise immunologically healthy.

The chain is built from TRBV4-3 and TRBJ1-1, with 8 bases aligning to TRBD1. In germline, CDR1 is LGHNA, CDR2 YSLEER. There are 15 residues in the CDR3. Trimming cost V 0 bases and J 7 bases; bases outside gene matches: 7. The CDR3 sequence is CASSQDPTGGYEAFF. DNA for the CDR3: TGCGCCAGCAGCCAAGATCCCACAGGGGGGTATGAAGCTTTCTTT.

This chain links TRBV5-4 with TRBJ1-2; D perhaps matches TRBD1 (5 bases). The CDR3 sequence is 14 residues long. Germline V lookup: CDR1 SGHNT, CDR2 YYREEE (reference sequence). The V gene lost 1 base and the J gene lost 3 bases, with 10 bases spanning the gap. The CDR3 coding sequence is TGTGCCAGCAGCTTGCCGCAGGGTTACTATGGCTACACCTTC. This gives the protein CASSLPQGYYGYTF. The full variable domain, rest sourced from reference TRBV5-4 and TRBJ1-2, is ETGVTQSPTHLIKTRGQQVTLRCSSQSGHNTVSWYQQALGQGPQFIFQYYREEENGRGNFPPRFSGLQFPNYSSELNVNALELDDSALYLCASSLPQGYYGYTFGSGTRLTVV.

This chain links TRBV28 with TRBJ1-3, with a tentative D call TRBD1 (5 bases). The germline CDR1 and CDR2 sequences are MDHEN and SYDVKM. The CDR3 spans 17 residues. Trimming cost V 3 bases and J 2 bases, with 17 bases left between them. CDR3 region: CASSFRMSGTAGNTIYF. CDR3 DNA sequence: TGTGCCAGCAGTTTTAGAATGTCGGGGACCGCTGGAAACACCATATATTTT.

This clone showed up just once. The rearrangement uses TRBV11-2 and TRBJ2-3; TRBD2 matches at 10 bases. V trimming: 4 bases; J trimming: 0 bases; junction bases outside the gene matches: 10. The CDR3 extends over 18 amino acids. Per the germline V gene, CDR1 is SGHAT and CDR2 is FQNNGV. The CDR3 reads CASSSPSGGRKSTDTQYF. DNA for the CDR3: TGTGCCAGCAGCTCCCCTAGCGGGGGACGCAAAAGCACAGATACGCAGTATTTT.

The chain employs TRBV28 and TRBJ2-2; 7 positions agree with TRBD1. The CDR3 has 16 amino acids. Germline assignment: CDR1 MDHEN and CDR2 SYDVKM. V lost 1 base, J lost 1 base, and 3 bases stayed unmatched. The CDR3 is CASSLYGTENTGELFF. Written as DNA, the CDR3 is TGTGCCAGCAGTTTATACGGGACAGAGAACACCGGGGAGCTGTTTTTT.

This chain links TRBV11-2 with TRBJ2-7; 11 bases agree with TRBD2. Germline V lookup: CDR1 SGHAT, CDR2 FQNNGV. There are 15 residues in the CDR3. V dropped 5 bases and J dropped 4; count of bases not matched to a gene: 7. CDR3 DNA sequence: TGTGCCAGCAGCCTGCGACTAGCGGGGCTATACGAGCAGTACTTC. It translates to CASSLRLAGLYEQYF.

This chain uses TRBV11-2 with TRBJ1-6; 7 bases are shared with TRBD1. The germline CDR1 and CDR2 sequences are SGHAT and FQNNGV. V lost 1 base, J lost 7 bases, and 1 base stayed unmatched. The CDR3 is made up of 14 amino acids. The CDR3 DNA follows: TGTGCCAGCAGCTTAGCCAGGGGGAATTCACCCCTCCACTTT. This codes for CASSLARGNSPLHF.

This clone has a single count. The rearrangement joins TRBV4-3 to TRBJ2-1, with TRBD2 matching over 8 bases. The CDR3 has 15 residues. Per the germline V gene, CDR1 is LGHNA and CDR2 is YSLEER. V gave up 0 bases and J gave up 10 bases; unmatched junction bases: 8. The DNA of the CDR3 is TGCGCCAGCAGCCAAGATCAGCGGGGGCTTGGGGAGCAGTTCTTC. It specifies CASSQDQRGLGEQFF.

The chain employs TRBV5-6 and TRBJ1-5; no reliable D call. This CDR3 region has 13 residues. Germline V CDR1 and CDR2: SGHDT, YYEEEE. V dropped 0 bases and J dropped 3 bases, with 4 bases sitting between them. CDR3 sequence: CASSLGINQPQHF. For the CDR3, the DNA is TGTGCCAGCAGCTTGGGGATCAATCAGCCCCAGCATTTT.

The count of this clone is one. CDR3 nucleotides: TGTGCCAGCAGCAACAGGGGCACAGATACGCAGTATTTT. This translates into CASSNRGTDTQYF. The rearrangement joins TRBV7-9 to TRBJ2-3; perhaps TRBD1 as D (6 bases). The V gene lost 5 bases and the J gene lost 1 base, with 7 bases spanning the gap. Germline V gene data show CDR1 as SEHNR and CDR2 as FQNEAQ (reference sequence). The length of the CDR3 is 13 residues.